One sample yielded the 17 T cell receptor beta chains listed below, sequenced in a study of T cells after yellow fever vaccination. MiXCR was run by TCRdb on the 5' RACE reads, yielding one entry per CDR3 protein. The repertoire has some 300,000 distinct CDR3 sequences, roughly 10% of them found once; the top ten carry 3% to 3.5%. Sequences were derived from CD4+ T cells sorted from PBMCs, sampled 45 days after the yellow fever booster vaccination. The source of these receptors is a man between 18 and 29 years old who received the YFV17D yellow fever vaccine.

The chain uses TRBV7-8 and TRBJ2-3, with D perhaps matching TRBD1 or TRBD2 (6 bases each). Germline CDR1 SGHVS, CDR2 FQNEAQ. Trimming removed 2 bases at V and 2 bases at J, with 11 bases between. This CDR3 is built from 15 residues. The CDR3 reads CASSLTGALTDTQYF. For the CDR3, the DNA is TGTGCCAGCAGCTTAACGGGGGCCCTCACAGATACGCAGTATTTT.

This clonotype was seen only a few times. CDR3 DNA sequence: TGCAGTGCTAGCACGTCCGAGCAGTTCTTC. Translated: CSASTSEQFF. This sequence joins TRBV20-1 and TRBJ2-1; no clear D. The V gene's germline CDR1 is DFQATT and CDR2 SNEGSKA (reference sequence). The V and J ends lost 3 bases and 10 bases respectively, with 7 bases between them. CDR3 size: 10 residues.

The CDR3 region is CSVERDSEMNTEAFF. DNA for the CDR3: TGCAGCGTTGAAAGGGACAGCGAGATGAACACTGAAGCTTTCTTT. V and J are TRBV29-1 and TRBJ1-1, with 7 bases identical to TRBD1. This CDR3 spans 15 amino acids. The germline V gene has CDR1 SQVTM and CDR2 ANQGSEA. V lost 2 bases, J lost 0 bases, and 6 bases stayed unmatched.

This clonotype was detected ten times or more. The chain uses TRBV4-3 and TRBJ2-3; D might be TRBD1 (6 bases). CDR1 is LGHNA, CDR2 YSLEER, per germline. V lost 0 bases and J 2 bases, leaving 12 bases between the germline ends. The CDR3 contains 16 residues. The CDR3 bases are TGCGCCAGCAGCCAAGAAAACAGGGTCAACACAGATACGCAGTATTTT. Translation gives CASSQENRVNTDTQYF.

This clonotype was picked up many times. The rearrangement links TRBV28 to TRBJ1-1; D may be TRBD1 (6 bases). This CDR3 is built from 14 residues. V dropped 2 bases and J dropped 2 bases, with 9 bases sitting between them. CDR1 MDHEN and CDR2 SYDVKM come from the germline V gene. DNA of the CDR3: TGTGCCAGCAGTTTAAGGACAGTTAACACTGAAGCTTTCTTT. Protein sequence: CASSLRTVNTEAFF. Complete variable domain (other parts from reference TRBV28 and TRBJ1-1): DVKVTQSSRYLVKRTGEKVFLECVQDMDHENMFWYRQDPGLGLRLIYFSYDVKMKEKGDIPEGYSVSREKKERFSLILESASTNQTSMYLCASSLRTVNTEAFFGQGTRLTVV.

This clonotype was seen only a few times. The gene calls are TRBV6-6 and TRBJ2-1, with a tentative D call TRBD1 (5 bases). Germline-derived CDR1 and CDR2 are MNHNY and SVGAGI (reference sequence). Trimming removed 6 bases at V and 6 bases at J, with 21 bases between. This CDR3 comprises 16 residues. The CDR3 sequence: CASRPVMTDLRNEQFF. CDR3 DNA: TGTGCCAGCAGGCCTGTTATGACAGACCTCCGCAATGAGCAGTTCTTC.

The rearrangement joins TRBV4-3 to TRBJ1-3, with D possibly being TRBD1 (6 bases). This CDR3 comprises 15 residues. V lost 4 bases and J lost 4, with 14 bases in between. In germline, CDR1 is LGHNA, CDR2 YSLEER. The CDR3 spells CASSRLQGAGNTIYF. CDR3 coding DNA: TGCGCCAGCAGCCGTCTACAGGGAGCCGGAAACACCATATATTTT.

V is TRBV4-1 and J is TRBJ2-1; D gene ambiguous. With 4 bases removed from V and 7 bases from J, the gap between germline ends came to 8 bases. The CDR3 runs 12 residues. Per the germline V gene, CDR1 is MGHRA and CDR2 is YSYEKL. CDR3 DNA: TGCGCCAGCAGCCTAACGTCGAATGAGCAGTTCTTC. Translating gives CASSLTSNEQFF.

This clonotype was counted many times. This chain uses TRBV5-1 with TRBJ2-3; a possible D gene is TRBD2 (6 bases). Trimming removed 0 bases from V and 4 bases from J, with 15 bases in between. Germline assignment: CDR1 SGHRS and CDR2 YFSETQ. This CDR3 is built from 16 residues. The DNA of the CDR3 is TGCGCCAGCAGCTTGGCCAGGAGGGCAGGATCAGATACGCAGTATTTT. Translating it yields CASSLARRAGSDTQYF.

This chain uses TRBV12-5 with TRBJ1-4, with D maybe TRBD1 (5 bases). V shed 3 bases and J shed 3 bases, with 11 bases lying between them. Germline assignment: CDR1 LGHNT and CDR2 FRNRAP. The length of the CDR3 is 15 residues. The CDR3 here is CASGLRQGPNEKLFF. In DNA form, the CDR3 reads TGTGCTAGTGGTTTAAGGCAGGGCCCTAATGAAAAACTGTTTTTT.

This clonotype was picked up a small number of times. The chain links TRBV6-6 to TRBJ1-3; TRBD1 aligns across 7 bases. Germline assignment: CDR1 MNHNY and CDR2 SVGAGI (reference sequence). The CDR3 has 16 amino acids. V shed 0 bases and J 0 bases; nucleotides not matched to a gene: 2. CDR3 residues: CASSYSRQGSGNTIYF. CDR3 sequence (DNA): TGTGCCAGCAGTTACTCGAGACAGGGCTCTGGAAACACCATATATTTT.

The DNA for the CDR3 is TGCAGTGCTGGTGGGACTAGCGGGGGGCTTGAAGAGACCCAGTACTTC. It yields the protein CSAGGTSGGLEETQYF. The V gene is TRBV20-1, the J gene TRBJ2-5; 15 positions agree with TRBD2. The ends lost 5 bases at V and 3 bases at J; junction bases unmatched: 7. The CDR3 contains 16 residues. Germline CDR1 and CDR2: DFQATT and SNEGSKA (reference sequence).

This clonotype came up a few times. The V call is TRBV6-5, the J call TRBJ1-2, with TRBD1 as a possible D gene (5 bases). V lost 6 bases and J 8 bases, leaving 16 bases between the germline ends. The germline V gene encodes CDR1 MNHEY and CDR2 SVGAGI. The length of the CDR3 is 13 residues. CDR3 amino acids: CASRPSGTKGYTF. The CDR3, as DNA: TGTGCCAGCAGACCTTCCGGGACGAAAGGCTACACCTTC.

The chain carries TRBV7-2 and TRBJ1-1; D is unclear. The CDR3 has 13 amino acids. From germline, CDR1 is SGHTA and CDR2 FQGNSA. V was pared by 2 bases and J by 3 bases, with 7 bases between. This chain's CDR3 is CASSLSAYTEAFF. In DNA form, the CDR3 reads TGTGCCAGCAGCTTATCAGCGTACACTGAAGCTTTCTTT.

This clonotype showed up many times. The chain recombines TRBV4-2 with TRBJ2-2; 8 positions match TRBD1. Trimming at V came to 6 bases and at J to 6 bases, leaving 9 bases not matched to a gene. The germline CDR1 and CDR2 sequences are LGHNA and YNFKEQ. This CDR3 contains 15 residues. The CDR3 bases are TGTGCCAGCAGACGGGACAGGAGTTCCGCCGGGGAGCTGTTTTTT. Residues: CASRRDRSSAGELFF.

This chain connects TRBV5-6 to TRBJ2-7, with TRBD2 as a possible D gene (6 bases). Trimming took 2 bases from V and 2 from J, leaving 8 bases between them. Germline-derived CDR1 and CDR2 are SGHDT and YYEEEE. The CDR3 covers 13 residues. In nucleotides, the CDR3 is TGTGCCAGCAGCTTTCGGGGGACCTACGAGCAGTACTTC. This encodes CASSFRGTYEQYF.

In its sample, this clonotype was seen a few times. The rearrangement joins TRBV7-3 to TRBJ1-2; 9 positions match TRBD1. Trimming cost V 4 bases and J 6 bases; bases outside gene matches: 9. The germline V gene encodes CDR1 SGHTA and CDR2 FQGTGA. The CDR3 length is 15 residues. CDR3 bases: TGTGCCAGCAGCTCAACAGGGGGCTCGTGGGATGGCTACACCTTC. This encodes CASSSTGGSWDGYTF. Looking up the rest from reference TRBV7-3 and TRBJ1-2 gives the full variable domain: GAGVSQTPSNKVTEKGKYVELRCDPISGHTALYWYRQSLGQGPEFLIYFQGTGAADDSGLPNDRFFAVRPEGSVSTLKIQRTERGDSAVYLCASSSTGGSWDGYTFGSGTRLTVV.